These 20 T cell receptor beta chains originate from one sample sequenced in a study of blood T cell repertoires in COVID-19. The data were produced by immunoSEQ multiplex PCR, yet TCRdb's version contains in-frame clones alone and is incomplete. The sample has under 45,000 clones, approximately 80% seen once; the top ten hold roughly 2%. Sequencing was performed on peripheral blood. These receptors originate from a man in his sixties with active COVID-19.

The V call is TRBV2, the J call TRBJ1-3, with no clear D. V was clipped by 2 bases and J by 0 bases, with 5 bases between them. The V gene's germline CDR1 is SNHLY and CDR2 FYNNEI. The CDR3 is 14 residues long. CDR3 coding DNA: TGTGCCAGCAGTGAAATGGCCTCTGGAAACACCATATATTTT. Its protein product is CASSEMASGNTIYF. Complete variable domain (other parts from reference TRBV2 and TRBJ1-3): EPEVTQTPSHQVTQMGQEVILRCVPISNHLYFYWYRQILGQKVEFLVSFYNNEISEKSEIFDDQFSVERPDGSNFTLKIRSTKLEDSAMYFCASSEMASGNTIYFGEGSWLTVV.

The chain has TRBV15 and TRBJ2-3, with unresolved D. Per germline, CDR1 LNHNV and CDR2 YYDKDF (reference sequence). The CDR3 runs 14 residues. With 5 bases removed from V and 2 bases from J, the gap between germline ends came to 11 bases. The CDR3 coding sequence is TGTGCCACCAGCGTATTATATAACACAGATACGCAGTATTTT. This sequence encodes CATSVLYNTDTQYF.

The V and J genes are TRBV19 and TRBJ2-4; possible D gene TRBD1, 6 bases. V lost 3 bases to trimming and J lost 5 bases, with 11 bases between them. CDR1 is LNHDA, CDR2 SQIVND, per germline (reference sequence). The CDR3 totals 14 residues. CDR3 sequence reads: CASSMGADQNIQYF. CDR3 coding DNA: TGTGCCAGTAGTATGGGGGCGGACCAAAACATTCAGTACTTC.

The rearrangement joins TRBV7-9 to TRBJ2-5, with D perhaps TRBD2 (6 bases). The ends were cut back, 1 base at V and 1 base at J, with 10 bases in the middle. The CDR3 is 15 residues long. The germline CDR1 and CDR2 sequences are SEHNR and FQNEAQ (reference sequence). The chain's CDR3 is CASSLEAGIQETQYF. The CDR3 DNA sequence: TGTGCCAGCAGCTTAGAGGCGGGGATCCAAGAGACCCAGTACTTC.

The chain joins TRBV4-1 to TRBJ1-1, with D perhaps matching TRBD1 (6 bases). The length of the CDR3 is 14 residues. Per the germline V gene, CDR1 is MGHRA and CDR2 is YSYEKL. The V end was cut by 4 bases, the J end by 6 bases, with 15 bases between. CDR3 loop: CASSRTGISPEAFF. For the CDR3, the DNA is TGCGCCAGCAGCCGTACAGGGATCTCTCCTGAAGCTTTCTTT.

The chain is built from TRBV5-6 and TRBJ1-2; D might be TRBD1 (5 bases). In germline, CDR1 is SGHDT, CDR2 YYEEEE. The CDR3 runs to 14 residues. V was pared by 2 bases and J by 4 bases, with 12 bases between. CDR3 protein: CASSLGQTIYGYTF. The CDR3 bases are TGTGCCAGCAGCTTAGGACAAACCATCTATGGCTACACCTTC.

This chain joins TRBV5-4 and TRBJ1-2; D unresolved. The CDR3 consists of 13 residues. Germline CDR1 is SGHNT and CDR2 is YYREEE (reference sequence). The V end lost 2 bases, the J end lost 2 bases, and 7 bases lay between the germline ends. CDR3 amino acids: CASSFGGNYGYTF. The CDR3 DNA sequence: TGTGCCAGCAGCTTTGGCGGGAACTATGGCTACACCTTC.

The rearrangement uses TRBV2 and TRBJ1-1; 10 positions agree with TRBD1. With 7 bases clipped from V and 5 bases from J, the junction kept 10 bases outside the gene matches. The CDR3 runs to 15 residues. Looked up from germline, CDR1 is SNHLY and CDR2 is FYNNEI. CDR3 nucleotide sequence: TGTGCCAGCAACCTACAAGGACAGGGGGGGACTGAAGCTTTCTTT. Its translation: CASNLQGQGGTEAFF.

This clone was recorded only once. The gene calls are TRBV6-2 or TRBV6-3 and TRBJ2-7, with no clear D. The CDR3 covers 16 residues. CDR1 is MNHEY and CDR2 is SVGEGT in the germline V gene. The V gene lost 0 bases and the J gene lost 3 bases, with 15 bases spanning the gap. The CDR3 is CASSYSPFQRDYEQYF. The CDR3 DNA sequence: TGTGCCAGCAGTTACTCCCCGTTCCAGCGAGACTACGAGCAGTACTTC.

This sequence joins TRBV18 and TRBJ1-2; D not certain. The CDR3 consists of 13 residues. Germline CDR1 reads KGHSH; CDR2 reads LQKENI. V lost 6 bases and J lost 6, with 14 bases in between. CDR3 nucleotide sequence: TGTGCCAGCTCCCCAGACCGCGGGCATGGCTACACCTTC. Translation gives CASSPDRGHGYTF.

J is TRBJ2-5 and V is TRBV15, with TRBD2 as a possible D gene (6 bases). The CDR3 loop spans 15 amino acids. V dropped 9 bases and J dropped 3 bases, with 20 bases sitting between them. Germline V gives CDR1 LNHNV, CDR2 YYDKDF (reference sequence). The CDR3 region has the DNA TGTGCCACGGGACGGGAATCGGGAGTTAAAGAGACCCAGTACTTC. Translation gives CATGRESGVKETQYF.

This chain joins TRBV6-6 and TRBJ2-7; no reliable D call. This CDR3 has 15 amino acids. The V end lost 6 bases, the J end lost 3 bases, and 18 bases lay between the germline ends. The germline V gene has CDR1 MNHNY and CDR2 SVGAGI (reference sequence). The CDR3 DNA follows: TGTGCCAGCAGGACGATCCAGGATAATGGCTACGAGCAGTACTTC. Translation gives CASRTIQDNGYEQYF.

This chain joins TRBV6-2 or TRBV6-3 and TRBJ2-6; 8 bases line up with TRBD2. This CDR3 has 18 amino acids. In germline, CDR1 is MNHEY, CDR2 SVGEGT. The V gene end was trimmed by 0 bases and the J gene end by 3 bases; junction bases not matched to a gene: 7. The CDR3 loop reads CASSYSPGGALGANVLTF. The CDR3 coding sequence is TGTGCCAGCAGTTACTCCCCGGGGGGGGCTCTTGGGGCCAACGTCCTGACTTTC.

The J gene is TRBJ1-3, the V gene TRBV28, with 7 bases matching TRBD1. This CDR3 is 16 amino acids long. The V and J ends lost 8 bases and 0 bases, in that order; junction bases with no gene match: 10. CDR1 and CDR2 (germline): MDHEN, SYDVKM. CDR3 region: CASGSQGRISGNTIYF. The CDR3 DNA reads as TGTGCCAGCGGTTCACAGGGGAGGATCTCTGGAAACACCATATATTTT.

This clone was seen just once. This chain links TRBV7-2 with TRBJ2-5; 7 positions match TRBD2. CDR1 and CDR2 (germline): SGHTA, FQGNSA. This CDR3 has 13 amino acids. V lost 5 bases to trimming and J lost 1 base; unmatched junction nucleotides: 1. The CDR3 bases are TGTGCCAGCAGCCGGGGGGTCCAAGAGACCCAGTACTTC. Its translation is CASSRGVQETQYF.

The chain's CDR3 is CASSQDPGQVYEQYF. The CDR3 nucleotides are TGCGCCAGCAGCCAAGATCCGGGACAGGTGTACGAGCAGTACTTC. The gene calls are TRBV4-1 and TRBJ2-7, with 8 positions matching TRBD1. CDR3 length equals 15 residues. The J segment lost 4 bases and the V segment lost 0 bases, leaving 5 bases of the junction unmatched. Per the germline V gene, CDR1 is MGHRA and CDR2 is YSYEKL.

The gene calls are TRBV11-2 and TRBJ2-3; 9 positions match TRBD2. CDR3 length: 17 amino acids. Germline-derived CDR1 and CDR2 are SGHAT and FQNNGV. The junction had 10 bases not matched to a gene; V was cut back by 2 bases and J by 4 bases. The CDR3 spells CASSLNSAGGPSDTQYF. CDR3 DNA: TGTGCCAGCAGCTTAAACTCGGCGGGGGGGCCTTCAGATACGCAGTATTTT.

The CDR3 bases are TGTGCCAGCAGTGAAGGGGGAGACACCGGGGAGCTGTTTTTT. This sequence encodes CASSEGGDTGELFF. This chain links TRBV6-1 with TRBJ2-2; maybe TRBD2 (5 bases). CDR3 length equals 14 residues. V lost 1 base, J lost 3 bases, and 6 bases lay in between. CDR1 is MNHNS and CDR2 is SASEGT in the germline V gene.

The chain couples TRBV10-3 to TRBJ2-1; 8 nucleotides match TRBD2. The J segment lost 2 bases and the V segment lost 11 bases, leaving 5 bases of the junction unmatched. The CDR3 is made up of 13 amino acids. Germline CDR1 and CDR2: ENHRY and SYGVKD. CDR3 DNA: TGTGCCGCCTCGGGACTAGCCTACAATGAGCAGTTCTTC. Translation: CAASGLAYNEQFF.

The chain employs TRBV7-3 and TRBJ2-3; 7 bases are a match to TRBD2. The germline V gene encodes CDR1 SGHTA and CDR2 FQGTGA. The length of the CDR3 is 13 residues. Trimming at V came to 5 bases and at J to 6 bases, leaving 5 bases not matched to a gene. The CDR3 DNA sequence: TGTGCCAGCAGCAAGCGGGAAGGGGATACGCAGTATTTT. Translated: CASSKREGDTQYF. The variable domain in full, completed from reference TRBV7-3 and TRBJ2-3, reads GAGVSQTPSNKVTEKGKYVELRCDPISGHTALYWYRQSLGQGPEFLIYFQGTGAADDSGLPNDRFFAVRPEGSVSTLKIQRTERGDSAVYLCASSKREGDTQYFGPGTRLTVL.